This is a list of T cell receptor beta chains from one sample in a study of identifying expanded T cells in peripheral blood. Libraries were prepared by immunoSEQ multiplex PCR; TCRdb keeps only in-frame clonotypes and omits some of them. The data show around 85,000 clones, about 88% seen once. Material for sequencing was blood. These receptors were obtained from a person aged 18 to 75 in good health. CDR3s include the opening cysteine and the closing phenylalanine or tryptophan. A D gene is named only where the DNA matches it firmly. Size values are once, few and many counts, or a class for expanded clones, and some rows have none.

TRBV5-6	once	NA	TRBJ1-4	15	CASSLIGEEDEKLFF	TGTGCCAGCAGCTTGATAGGGGAGGAGGATGAAAAACTGTTTTTT
TRBV5-4	NA	NA	TRBJ2-2	16	CASSLEGGALTGELFF	TGTGCCAGCAGCTTGGAGGGGGGAGCTCTCACCGGGGAGCTGTTTTTT
TRBV5-1	NA	NA	TRBJ2-3	15	CASSLGSSATDTQYF	TGCGCCAGCAGCTTGGGGTCCAGTGCCACAGATACGCAGTATTTT
TRBV19	NA	NA	TRBJ1-2	16	CASSIWAGGWNYGYTF	TGTGCCAGTAGTATTTGGGCAGGAGGTTGGAACTATGGCTACACCTTC
TRBV7-9	NA	NA	TRBJ1-2	17	CASSSHYVTDPNYGYTF	TGTGCCAGCAGCTCTCATTATGTGACAGACCCTAACTATGGCTACACCTTC
TRBV6-5	once	NA	TRBJ2-5	15	CASSLGIGWDETQYF	TGTGCCAGCAGCTTGGGGATAGGGTGGGACGAGACCCAGTACTTC
TRBV4-1	NA	TRBD2	TRBJ2-1	19	CASSQVPPPTGGIGAEQFF	TGCGCCAGCAGCCAAGTACCCCCTCCCACGGGGGGAATAGGAGCGGAGCAGTTCTTC
TRBV7-8	NA	NA	TRBJ1-2	13	CASSLRVGYGYTF	TGTGCCAGCAGCCTCAGGGTAGGGTATGGCTACACCTTC
TRBV19	few	NA	TRBJ1-5	15	CASTNHGGNNQPQHF	TGTGCCAGTACCAATCACGGAGGAAACAATCAGCCCCAGCATTTT
TRBV4-2	NA	NA	TRBJ2-5	13	CASSAGGRETQYF	TGTGCCAGCAGCGCCGGGGGTAGAGAGACCCAGTACTTC
TRBV4-3	NA	TRBD1	TRBJ2-5	17	CASSQDGRGTGEETQYF	TGCGCCAGCAGCCAAGATGGGCGCGGGACAGGGGAAGAGACCCAGTACTTC
TRBV5-6	NA	NA	TRBJ1-2	15	CASIRIEGVNYGYTF	TGTGCCAGCATCCGAATTGAGGGGGTTAACTATGGCTACACCTTC
TRBV2	NA	TRBD1	TRBJ2-3	14	CASSEQGATDTQYF	TGTGCCAGCAGTGAACAGGGGGCCACAGATACGCAGTATTTT
TRBV7-9	NA	NA	TRBJ2-3	19	CASSFSRKGDASRGDTQYF	TGTGCCAGCAGCTTCTCTCGGAAGGGGGACGCTTCCCGGGGAGATACGCAGTATTTT
TRBV15	NA	NA	TRBJ1-1	13	CATSSDRHTEAFF	TGTGCCACCAGCAGCGACCGACACACTGAAGCTTTCTTT
TRBV7-2	NA	NA	TRBJ1-1	14	CASSRRQENTEAFF	TGTGCCAGCAGCCGAAGACAGGAGAACACTGAAGCTTTCTTT
TRBV27	NA	TRBD2	TRBJ2-7	13	CASSPGGTYEQYF	TGTGCCAGCAGCCCGGGGGGGACCTACGAGCAGTACTTC
TRBV25-1	NA	NA	TRBJ1-3	12	CASSDTGNTIYF	TGTGCCAGCAGTGACACTGGAAACACCATATATTTT
TRBV7-2	once	TRBD1	TRBJ1-6	15	CASSVVGTVNSPLHF	TGTGCCAGCAGCGTCGTCGGGACAGTTAATTCACCCCTCCACTTT
TRBV5-4	few	TRBD2	TRBJ2-5	14	CASSFLAGGETQYF	TGTGCCAGCAGCTTCTTAGCGGGGGGGGAGACCCAGTACTTC
TRBV4-3	NA	NA	TRBJ1-1	14	CASSQDPVNTEAFF	TGCGCCAGCAGCCAAGACCCGGTAAACACTGAAGCTTTCTTT
TRBV4-3	NA	NA	TRBJ1-1	14	CASSSTGLNTEAFF	TGCGCCAGCAGCTCAACAGGCTTGAACACTGAAGCTTTCTTT
TRBV6-1	NA	NA	TRBJ1-1	15	CASRSWGPMNTEAFF	TGTGCCAGCAGGTCGTGGGGCCCCATGAACACTGAAGCTTTCTTT
TRBV5-1	NA	TRBD1	TRBJ2-7	14	CASSGQVRPDEQYF	TGCGCCAGCAGCGGACAGGTCCGACCGGACGAGCAGTACTTC
TRBV7-2	NA	NA	TRBJ2-7	12	CASSVLKSEQYF	TGTGCCAGCAGCGTACTCAAGTCCGAGCAGTACTTC
TRBV7-2	NA	TRBD2	TRBJ2-1	14	CASSARLAANEQFF	TGTGCCAGCAGCGCCCGACTAGCCGCCAATGAGCAGTTCTTC
TRBV19	NA	NA	TRBJ1-1	15	CASSIGFGGYTEAFF	TGTGCCAGTAGTATTGGTTTTGGAGGGTACACTGAAGCTTTCTTT
TRBV30	NA	NA	TRBJ2-7	13	CACMRSGSYEQYF	TGTGCCTGTATGAGGTCGGGGTCCTACGAGCAGTACTTC
TRBV7-8	NA	NA	TRBJ2-7	14	CAITRGEASREQYF	TGTGCCATAACCAGGGGCGAGGCGAGCCGTGAGCAGTACTTC
TRBV28	NA	NA	TRBJ1-4	13	CASSRGRNEKLFF	TGTGCCAGCAGTAGGGGGAGAAATGAAAAACTGTTTTTT
TRBV10-3	NA	NA	TRBJ1-1	13	CAILDLPNTEAFF	TGTGCCATCCTGGACCTGCCGAACACTGAAGCTTTCTTT
TRBV2	NA	NA	TRBJ2-3	16	CASSHPWGVGTDTQYF	TGTGCCAGCAGCCACCCGTGGGGGGTGGGCACAGATACGCAGTATTTT
TRBV6-5	NA	TRBD2	TRBJ2-7	13	CASKRGVSYEQYF	TGTGCCAGCAAGCGGGGGGTTAGCTACGAGCAGTACTTC
TRBV2	NA	TRBD1	TRBJ1-6	15	CASSGDSSYNSPLHF	TGTGCCAGCAGTGGGGACAGCTCCTATAATTCACCCCTCCACTTT
TRBV2	NA	NA	TRBJ2-2	13	CLCGRVLSGELFF	TGCCTGTGCGGCAGGGTTCTTAGCGGGGAGCTGTTTTTT
TRBV6-6	NA	NA	TRBJ2-7	16	CASSYSGRGPSYEQYF	TGTGCCAGCAGTTATAGTGGGCGGGGGCCATCTTACGAGCAGTACTTC
TRBV11-2	NA	NA	TRBJ1-6	16	CASSLGTGEGNSPLHF	TGTGCCAGCAGCTTAGGGACGGGAGAAGGTAATTCACCCCTCCACTTT
TRBV11-2	once	NA	TRBJ2-3	16	CASSLGAGLDTDTQYF	TGTGCCAGCAGCTTAGGAGCCGGGCTAGACACAGATACGCAGTATTTT
TRBV2	NA	NA	TRBJ1-1	13	CASSWTENTEAFF	TGTGCCAGCAGTTGGACCGAGAACACTGAAGCTTTCTTT
TRBV9	NA	TRBD2	TRBJ2-3	13	CASSLSSGGPLYF	TGTGCCAGCAGCCTGTCAAGCGGGGGGCCCCTGTATTTT
TRBV7-6	NA	TRBD1	TRBJ1-6	15	CASSIMGQGGSPLHF	TGTGCCAGCAGCATTATGGGGCAGGGGGGTTCACCCCTCCACTTT
TRBV6-6	NA	NA	TRBJ2-7	13	CASSYGQTYEQYF	TGTGCCAGCAGTTACGGGCAGACCTACGAGCAGTACTTC
TRBV5-6	NA	NA	TRBJ2-3	13	CASSLGTGLPLYF	TGTGCCAGCAGCTTGGGGACCGGGCTTCCCTTGTATTTT
TRBV11-3	NA	NA	TRBJ2-2	13	CASSRMGSGELFF	TGTGCCAGCAGTAGGATGGGGTCCGGGGAGCTGTTTTTT
TRBV28	NA	TRBD1	TRBJ2-5	15	CASSPLTGGVSAQYF	TGTGCCAGCAGTCCATTGACAGGGGGGGTTTCGGCCCAGTACTTC
TRBV7-9	NA	TRBD1	TRBJ1-2	12	CASSAGGDGYTF	TGTGCCAGCAGCGCAGGGGGAGATGGCTACACCTTC
TRBV19	NA	NA	TRBJ1-1	16	CASSVLGDPMNTEAFF	TGTGCCAGTAGTGTCCTGGGGGACCCTATGAACACTGAAGCTTTCTTT
TRBV7-2	NA	TRBD1	TRBJ1-6	15	CASSLGQAGNSPLHF	TGTGCCAGCAGCTTGGGACAGGCTGGCAATTCACCCCTCCACTTT
TRBV6-1	few	NA	TRBJ1-2	10	CASTGIGYTF	TGTGCCAGCACGGGCATAGGCTACACCTTC
TRBV30	NA	NA	TRBJ1-5	13	CAWSPDSNQPQHF	TGTGCCTGGAGTCCCGATAGCAATCAGCCCCAGCATTTT